This record covers a single TCR beta chain. The repertoire was sequenced with immunoSEQ multiplex PCR; TCRdb's copy has only in-frame clones and lacks some. The profile shows about 68,000 clones, 85% to 95% of them singletons. Germline CDR1 and CDR2: WNHNN and SYGVQD (reference sequence). The ends were cut back, 6 bases at V and 6 bases at J, with 15 bases in the middle. The CDR3 loop spans 13 amino acids. The sample belongs to a study of T cells after somatic rescue of genetic block. J is TRBJ2-7 and V is TRBV10-1; weak D call: TRBD1 (5 bases). The receptor was derived from a man between 40 and 49 years old. Sequencing input: peripheral blood mononuclear cells (PBMCs). The CDR3 sequence is CASSQDSSGEQYF. The DNA of the CDR3 is TGCGCCAGCAGCCAAGACAGTTCCGGCGAGCAGTACTTC.